These 19 T cell receptor beta chains came from one sample sequenced in a study of identical twins' blood T cells. TCRdb reanalysed the 5' RACE reads using MiXCR and keeps one entry per CDR3 protein. This sample has 350,000 to 400,000 distinct CDR3 sequences, with under 30% found just once. The sample was PBMCs. Every receptor here comes from a woman between 18 and 50 years old in good health.

This clonotype occurred a few times. The V call is TRBV5-1, the J call TRBJ1-3; D might be TRBD1 (5 bases). CDR3 length equals 15 residues. The V and J ends lost 0 bases and 2 bases respectively, with 9 bases between them. CDR1 SGHRS and CDR2 YFSETQ come from the germline V gene. The CDR3 coding sequence is TGCGCCAGCAGCTTGGAGGTGGGACCTGGAAACACCATATATTTT. The encoded protein is CASSLEVGPGNTIYF.

The genes are TRBV6-2 or TRBV6-3 and TRBJ2-1; 9 positions agree with TRBD2. This CDR3 has 13 residues. After removal of 7 bases from V and 9 bases from J, the junction contained 7 bases not matched to a gene. CDR1 MNHEY and CDR2 SVGEGT come from the germline V gene. The CDR3 here is CASTSGLAVEQFF. The CDR3 nucleotides are TGTGCCAGCACCTCGGGACTAGCAGTTGAGCAGTTCTTC.

This clonotype occurred a few times. J is TRBJ2-1 and V is TRBV20-1, with 13 positions matching TRBD2. The CDR3 length is 16 residues. The germline V gene encodes CDR1 DFQATT and CDR2 SNEGSKA (reference sequence). The V gene end was trimmed by 4 bases and the J gene end by 9 bases; junction bases not matched to a gene: 12. CDR3 nucleotides: TGCAGTGCTACGGTCCGGACTAGCGGGAGTCTTACTGAGCAGTTCTTC. Translation gives CSATVRTSGSLTEQFF.

The V and J genes are TRBV29-1 and TRBJ2-3, with unresolved D. Germline V gives CDR1 SQVTM, CDR2 ANQGSEA. The V end lost 6 bases, the J end lost 8 bases, and 24 bases lay between the germline ends. This CDR3 spans 15 amino acids. Here the CDR3 reads CSVPVSDLPSSTQYF. CDR3 sequence (DNA): TGCAGCGTCCCTGTGTCAGACCTACCGAGTAGTACGCAGTATTTT.

The chain uses TRBV20-1 and TRBJ1-5; no clear D gene. The germline V and J ends were trimmed by 3 bases and 4 bases, with 10 bases remaining between them. Germline V gives CDR1 DFQATT, CDR2 SNEGSKA (reference sequence). This CDR3 spans 13 amino acids. CDR3 sequence: CSARTDQNQPQHF. CDR3 DNA sequence: TGCAGTGCTAGGACGGATCAGAATCAGCCCCAGCATTTT.

This clonotype was counted a few times. The rearrangement links TRBV20-1 to TRBJ1-1, with a weak D call TRBD1 (5 bases). CDR1 and CDR2 from the germline V gene are DFQATT and SNEGSKA (reference sequence). The CDR3 consists of 13 residues. V gave up 6 bases and J gave up 2 bases, with 13 bases separating them. CDR3 DNA: TGCAGTGCCTCAGGGTTTCGTAACACTGAAGCTTTCTTT. This gives the protein CSASGFRNTEAFF.

The rearrangement uses TRBV7-9 and TRBJ1-5; no clear D gene. CDR3 length: 13 residues. Trimming stripped 5 bases from V and 4 bases from J, with 9 bases between. Germline V gene data show CDR1 as SEHNR and CDR2 as FQNEAQ (reference sequence). The CDR3 protein is CASSRSGNQPQHF. The CDR3 DNA is TGTGCCAGCAGCCGATCGGGGAATCAGCCCCAGCATTTT.

Concerning this clonotype itself: The junction does not match germline at one end; this may be a read error. The chain carries TRBV19 and TRBJ1-2; D perhaps matches TRBD1 (6 bases). Germline assignment: CDR1 LNHDA and CDR2 SQIVND (reference sequence). The CDR3 runs 14 residues. CDR3 nucleotide sequence: TGTGCCAGTATGAGGGGGTCAGCTAACTATGGCCACACCTTC. It is translated as CASMRGSANYGHTF.

V is TRBV10-3 and J is TRBJ1-6; D perhaps matches TRBD1 (5 bases). The CDR3 spans 15 residues. The germline CDR1 and CDR2 sequences are ENHRY and SYGVKD. Trimming took off 0 bases at V and 10 bases at J, with 13 bases between the two ends. The CDR3 region has the DNA TGTGCCATCAGTGAGTCGCAGACTGCAGGGTCACCCCTCCACTTT. Translating gives CAISESQTAGSPLHF.

This clonotype has a handful of counts. This rearrangement joins TRBV10-3 to TRBJ1-2; 9 bases align to TRBD1. Germline lookup yields CDR1 ENHRY and CDR2 SYGVKD. J gave up 8 bases and V 6 bases, and 7 bases lay outside the gene matches. The CDR3 is made up of 13 amino acids. CDR3 in amino acids: CAIRPGQGYGYTF. DNA for the CDR3: TGTGCCATCAGGCCGGGACAGGGTTACGGCTACACCTTC.

This clonotype was seen a handful of times. The chain couples TRBV12-3 or TRBV12-4 to TRBJ2-3, with 8 bases identical to TRBD1. CDR3 length: 14 amino acids. J lost 7 bases, V lost 7 bases, and 10 bases had no gene match. In DNA form, the CDR3 reads TGTGCCAGCACCCCCCATGACAGGGGACATACGCAGTATTTT. Its protein is CASTPHDRGHTQYF.

This clonotype was counted between two and nine times. The chain is built from TRBV6-1 and TRBJ2-3, with D maybe TRBD2 (6 bases). Per the germline V gene, CDR1 is MNHNS and CDR2 is SASEGT. This CDR3 comprises 12 residues. V lost 2 bases and J lost 8, with 8 bases in between. In DNA form, the CDR3 reads TGTGCCAGCAGTGAACAGGGAGGTACGCAGTATTTT. This encodes CASSEQGGTQYF.

The chain links TRBV11-2 to TRBJ2-4; D is unresolved. Germline assignment: CDR1 SGHAT and CDR2 FQNNGV. The CDR3 consists of 13 residues. V was clipped by 5 bases and J by 1 base, with 6 bases between them. The CDR3 here is CASSPPAKNIQYF. CDR3 DNA sequence: TGTGCCAGCAGCCCCCCGGCCAAAAACATTCAGTACTTC. Looking up the rest from reference TRBV11-2 and TRBJ2-4 gives the full variable domain: EAGVAQSPRYKIIEKRQSVAFWCNPISGHATLYWYQQILGQGPKLLIQFQNNGVVDDSQLPKDRFSAERLKGVDSTLKIQPAKLEDSAVYLCASSPPAKNIQYFGAGTRLSVL.

This clonotype was counted only a few times. The rearrangement uses TRBV20-1 and TRBJ1-2; a weak D match, TRBD1 (5 bases). The V end was cut by 0 bases, the J end by 0 bases, with 14 bases between. The length of the CDR3 is 16 residues. Germline values: CDR1 DFQATT, CDR2 SNEGSKA (reference sequence). CDR3 nucleotide sequence: TGCAGTGCTAGAGATCACTCAAGGGGAACTAACTATGGCTACACCTTC. Amino acid sequence: CSARDHSRGTNYGYTF.

Concerning this clonotype itself: This could be a read error, since a much larger clone is one nucleotide away. The chain carries TRBV20-1 and TRBJ1-2; D is undetermined. Trimming left V 7 bases short and J 0 bases short, with 9 bases between. The CDR3 length is 12 residues. CDR1 and CDR2 from the germline V gene are DFQATT and SNEGSKA (reference sequence). In DNA form, the CDR3 reads TGCAGTGACACAAGTGCTAACTATGGCTACACCTTC. Encoded protein: CSDTSANYGYTF.

This clonotype occurred a few times. The V call is TRBV29-1, the J call TRBJ1-4, with D perhaps matching TRBD1 (5 bases). Trimming left V 3 bases short and J 10 bases short, with 18 bases between. Germline V gives CDR1 SQVTM, CDR2 ANQGSEA. The CDR3 runs to 14 residues. Here the CDR3 DNA reads TGCAGCGTTGAGGGGGAAGCCCTCGTTGGAAAACTGTTTTTT. It codes for CSVEGEALVGKLFF.

At least ten counts were recorded for this clonotype. V usage is TRBV7-9 and J usage is TRBJ1-4, with D unclear. This CDR3 is 15 amino acids long. Germline V gives CDR1 SEHNR, CDR2 FQNEAQ (reference sequence). V dropped 3 bases and J dropped 5 bases, with 13 bases sitting between them. CDR3 residues: CASSLSRVLNEKLFF. As DNA, the CDR3 is TGTGCCAGCAGCTTGTCGAGGGTACTGAATGAAAAACTGTTTTTT.

The chain recombines TRBV11-2 with TRBJ1-5; no clear D. Germline V gene sequence: CDR1 SGHAT, CDR2 FQNNGV. Trimming took off 1 base at V and 7 bases at J, with 14 bases between the two ends. The CDR3 consists of 15 residues. CDR3 protein: CASSLGGGGKQPQHF. The CDR3 nucleotides are TGTGCCAGCAGCTTAGGGGGAGGAGGAAAACAGCCCCAGCATTTT.

DNA of the CDR3: TGTGCCAGCAGCTCCCGACTAGCGAGCTCCTACGAGCAGTACTTC. Its protein is CASSSRLASSYEQYF. V usage is TRBV27 and J usage is TRBJ2-7; TRBD2 aligns across 8 bases. This CDR3 is built from 15 residues. After removal of 6 bases from V and 0 bases from J, the junction contained 7 bases not matched to a gene. Germline values: CDR1 MNHEY, CDR2 SMNVEV (reference sequence).